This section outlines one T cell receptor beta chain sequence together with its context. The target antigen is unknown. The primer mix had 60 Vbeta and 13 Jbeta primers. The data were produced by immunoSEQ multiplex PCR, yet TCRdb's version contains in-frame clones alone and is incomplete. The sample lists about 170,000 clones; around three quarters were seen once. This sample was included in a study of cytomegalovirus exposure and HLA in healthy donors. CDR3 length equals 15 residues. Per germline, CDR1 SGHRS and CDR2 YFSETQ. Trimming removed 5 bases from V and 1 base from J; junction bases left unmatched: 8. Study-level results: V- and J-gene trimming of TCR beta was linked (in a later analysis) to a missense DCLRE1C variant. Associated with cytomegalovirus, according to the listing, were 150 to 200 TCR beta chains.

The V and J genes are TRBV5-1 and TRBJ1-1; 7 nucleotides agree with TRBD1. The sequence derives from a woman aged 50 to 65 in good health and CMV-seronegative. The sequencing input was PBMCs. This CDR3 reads CASRQGGTSNTEAFF. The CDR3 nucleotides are TGCGCCAGCAGGCAGGGGGGTACCTCGAACACTGAAGCTTTCTTT.